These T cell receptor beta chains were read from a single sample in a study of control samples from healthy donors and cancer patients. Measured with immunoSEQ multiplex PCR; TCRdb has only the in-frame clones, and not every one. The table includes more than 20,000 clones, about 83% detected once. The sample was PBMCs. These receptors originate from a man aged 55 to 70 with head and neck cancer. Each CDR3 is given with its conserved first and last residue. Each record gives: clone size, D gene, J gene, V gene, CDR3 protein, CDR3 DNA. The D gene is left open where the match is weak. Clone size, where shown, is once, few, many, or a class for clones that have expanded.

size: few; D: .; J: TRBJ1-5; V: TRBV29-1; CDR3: CSVGGEEQPQHF; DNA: TGCAGCGTTGGAGGGGAGGAACAGCCCCAGCATTTT
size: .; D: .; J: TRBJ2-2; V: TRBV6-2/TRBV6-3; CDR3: CASSYSQTGELFF; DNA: TGTGCCAGCAGTTACTCTCAAACCGGGGAGCTGTTTTTT
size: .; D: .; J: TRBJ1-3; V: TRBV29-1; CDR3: CSVEWSSGNTIYF; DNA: TGCAGCGTTGAGTGGAGCTCTGGAAACACCATATATTTT
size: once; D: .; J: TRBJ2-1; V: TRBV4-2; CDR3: CASSQDLPSYNEQFF; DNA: TGTGCCAGCAGCCAAGATCTGCCCTCCTACAATGAGCAGTTCTTC
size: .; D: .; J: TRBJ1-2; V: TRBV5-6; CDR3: CASSLETYGYTF; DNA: TGTGCCAGCAGCTTGGAAACCTATGGCTACACCTTC
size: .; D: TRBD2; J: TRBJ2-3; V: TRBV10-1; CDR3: CASSESLAGGAPDTQYF; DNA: TGCGCCAGCAGTGAGTCCTTAGCGGGGGGGGCCCCAGATACGCAGTATTTT
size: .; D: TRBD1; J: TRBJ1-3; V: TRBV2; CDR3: CAGSGGLSSGNTIYF; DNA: TGTGCCGGGTCAGGGGGGCTGAGCTCTGGAAACACCATATATTTT
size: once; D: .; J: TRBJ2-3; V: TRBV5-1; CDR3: CASRGSTDTQYF; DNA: TGCGCCAGCAGGGGGAGCACAGATACGCAGTATTTT
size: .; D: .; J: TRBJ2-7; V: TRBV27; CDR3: CASSLMGRTSYEQYF; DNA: TGTGCCAGCAGTTTAATGGGGAGAACCTCCTACGAGCAGTACTTC
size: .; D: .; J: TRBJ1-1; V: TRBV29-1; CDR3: CSVNTQGTEAFF; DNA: TGCAGCGTTAATACCCAGGGCACTGAAGCTTTCTTT
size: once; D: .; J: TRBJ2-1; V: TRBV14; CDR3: CASSQEPGPSSYNEQFF; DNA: TGTGCCAGCAGCCAAGAACCGGGTCCAAGCTCCTACAATGAGCAGTTCTTC
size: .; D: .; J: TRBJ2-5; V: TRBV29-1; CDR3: CSVESRETQYF; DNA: TGCAGCGTTGAAAGCCGAGAGACCCAGTACTTC
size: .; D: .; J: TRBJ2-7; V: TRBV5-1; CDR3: CASSLQSYEQYF; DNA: TGCGCCAGCAGCTTGCAAAGTTACGAGCAGTACTTC
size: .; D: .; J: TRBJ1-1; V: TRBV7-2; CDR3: CASSTTGLNTEAFF; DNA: TGTGCCAGCAGCACGACAGGTTTGAACACTGAAGCTTTCTTT
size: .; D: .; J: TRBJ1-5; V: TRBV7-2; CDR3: CASSMWGRDQPQHF; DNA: TGTGCCAGCAGCATGTGGGGGCGGGATCAGCCCCAGCATTTT